What follows are 2 T cell receptor beta chains derived from one specimen sequenced in a study of vaccination and CD4 T cells after COVID-19. Documented treatment: roughly ten-day PBMC culture with coronavirus spike peptide pools or control peptides (ViraFEST assay). The Oncomine TCR Beta short-read assay sequenced DNA from cultured CD4+ T cells. TCRdb called the PCR reads again in MiXCR, with one record for every CDR3 protein. This table holds 15,000 to 20,000 distinct CDR3 sequences, around 60% found once. Their cognate antigens are unknown. Sequencing used CD4+ T cells from blood, cultured in vitro, obtained before SARS-CoV-2 vaccination. The origin of the receptors is a human donor who had recovered from COVID-19.

This clonotype was seen a single time. The J gene is TRBJ1-2, the V gene TRBV6-2 or TRBV6-3; D gene ambiguous. There are 13 residues in the CDR3. V was clipped by 6 bases and J by 2 bases, with 10 bases between them. Germline V gene lookup returns CDR1 MNHEY and CDR2 SVGEGT. CDR3: CASSPHGNYGYTF. The CDR3 nucleotides read TGTGCCAGCAGCCCTCACGGGAACTATGGCTACACCTTC.

This clonotype occurred a few times. V gene TRBV20-1 combines with J gene TRBJ2-3, with D unclear. Germline CDR1 and CDR2: DFQATT and SNEGSKA (reference sequence). Trimming shortened V by 5 bases and J by 1 base, and 4 bases separated the two germline ends. This CDR3 spans 11 amino acids. CDR3 in amino acids: CSAPGTDTQYF. The CDR3 bases are TGCAGTGCTCCAGGCACAGATACGCAGTATTTT.